This T cell receptor (beta chain) was retrieved from a study of beta chain features in type 1 diabetes. Details on this clone: Its antigen is not identified.

General study findings and limits: Resolution of whether HLA type affects TCRB rearrangement was not achieved here. Diminished insertions and augmented deletions at VDJ junctions characterized type 1 diabetes patients. Significant though moderate, a shortening of TCRB CDR3s appeared in all four CD4+ subsets of Type 1 diabetes patients.

The authors reverse transcribed all of the isolated RNA, so sequencing captured expressed TCRB transcripts. Sequencing used immunoSEQ multiplex PCR; TCRdb keeps in-frame clones, though not all of them. The top ten clones hold nearly 0.09% of a sample with approximately 160,000 clones, roughly 60% of them seen once. Trimming removed 4 bases from V and 3 bases from J, with 12 bases in between. The CDR3 has 14 residues. CDR1 MNHEY and CDR2 SVGAGI come from the germline V gene. J is TRBJ2-5 and V is TRBV6-5; D remains unclear. The source of this sequence is a man between 25 and 39 years old with type 1 diabetes. Input material: naive CD4+ T cells from blood. This chain's CDR3 is CASSSSGRKETQYF. CDR3 nucleotide sequence: TGTGCCAGCAGTTCCTCAGGAAGAAAAGAGACCCAGTACTTC.